Listed here are 5 T cell receptor beta chains from one sample, sequenced in a study of Tregs in tolerant kidney transplant recipients. Using immunoSEQ multiplex PCR, the repertoire was profiled, and TCRdb retains in-frame clones only, with some absent. Of fewer than 150,000 clones listed, about 90% were seen once; the top ten hold approximately 0.62%. Sequencing input: CD4+ T cells from blood. Source of these receptors: a human donor in good health.

Only a few counts were recorded for this clone. The rearrangement joins TRBV27 to TRBJ1-6; possible D gene TRBD1, 6 bases. The ends were cut back, 0 bases at V and 7 bases at J, with 7 bases in the middle. CDR3 length: 14 amino acids. Germline CDR1 MNHEY, CDR2 SMNVEV (reference sequence). CDR3 loop: CASSLSGGNSPLHF. The CDR3, as DNA: TGTGCCAGCAGTTTATCGGGGGGCAATTCACCCCTCCACTTT.

This clone was detected only once. The chain has TRBV7-2 and TRBJ1-2, with D tentatively TRBD1 (5 bases). CDR1 and CDR2 from the germline V gene are SGHTA and FQGNSA. The ends were cut back, 1 base at V and 4 bases at J, with 10 bases in the middle. The CDR3 contains 14 residues. The CDR3 reads CASSLVPGPYGYTF. DNA of the CDR3: TGTGCCAGCAGCTTAGTCCCAGGGCCCTATGGCTACACCTTC. The whole variable domain, filled in from reference TRBV7-2 and TRBJ1-2, reads GAGVSQSPSNKVTEKGKDVELRCDPISGHTALYWYRQSLGQGLEFLIYFQGNSAPDKSGLPSDRFSAERTGGSVSTLTIQRTQQEDSAVYLCASSLVPGPYGYTFGSGTRLTVV.

The CDR3 region has the DNA TGTGCCAGCAGCCTTAGCTCCTACAATGAGCAGTTCTTC. It yields the protein CASSLSSYNEQFF. V is TRBV7-2 and J is TRBJ2-1, with no clear D. The CDR3 has 13 amino acids. Trimming removed 5 bases from V and 0 bases from J, with 5 bases in between. Per germline, CDR1 SGHTA and CDR2 FQGNSA.

The chain recombines TRBV11-2 with TRBJ2-3, with a possible D match to TRBD2 (6 bases). Trimming pared 4 bases from V and 0 bases from J, leaving 14 bases between. Per the germline V gene, CDR1 is SGHAT and CDR2 is FQNNGV. The CDR3 is made up of 16 amino acids. The CDR3 DNA reads TGTGCCAGCAGCTGGAGCGGCGGGGTAAGCACAGATACGCAGTATTTT. This codes for CASSWSGGVSTDTQYF.

The chain employs TRBV1 and TRBJ2-5; the table's D call of TRBD2 was not tested on the DNA. TRBV1 is flagged as a pseudogene. This CDR3 is 17 amino acids long. The CDR3 DNA sequence: TGCACCAGCAGCCAACCCCGACTAGCCATAGGCCAAGAGACCCAGTACTTC. This gives the protein CTSSQPRLAIGQETQYF.